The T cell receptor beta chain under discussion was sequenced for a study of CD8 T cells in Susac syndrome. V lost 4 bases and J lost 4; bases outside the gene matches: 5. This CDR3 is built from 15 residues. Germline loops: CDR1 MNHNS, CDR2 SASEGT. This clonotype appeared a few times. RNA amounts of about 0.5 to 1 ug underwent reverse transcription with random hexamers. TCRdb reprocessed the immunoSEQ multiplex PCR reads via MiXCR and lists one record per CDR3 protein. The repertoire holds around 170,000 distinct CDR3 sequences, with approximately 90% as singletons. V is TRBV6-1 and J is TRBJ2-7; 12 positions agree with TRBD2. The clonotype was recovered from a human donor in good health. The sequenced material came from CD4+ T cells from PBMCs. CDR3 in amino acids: CASSAPGTSGYEQYF. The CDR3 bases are TGTGCCAGCAGTGCCCCCGGGACTAGCGGGTACGAGCAGTACTTC.